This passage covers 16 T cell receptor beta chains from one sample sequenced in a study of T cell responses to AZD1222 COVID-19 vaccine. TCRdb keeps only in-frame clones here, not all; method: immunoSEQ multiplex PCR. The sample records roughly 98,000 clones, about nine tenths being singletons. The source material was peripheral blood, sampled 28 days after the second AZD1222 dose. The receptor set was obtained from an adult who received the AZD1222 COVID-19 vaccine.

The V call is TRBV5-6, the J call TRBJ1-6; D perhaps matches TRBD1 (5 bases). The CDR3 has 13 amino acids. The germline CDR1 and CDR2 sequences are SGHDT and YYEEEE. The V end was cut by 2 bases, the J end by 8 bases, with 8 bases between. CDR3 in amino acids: CASSFQGDSPLHF. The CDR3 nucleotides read TGTGCCAGCAGCTTCCAGGGTGATTCACCCCTCCACTTT.

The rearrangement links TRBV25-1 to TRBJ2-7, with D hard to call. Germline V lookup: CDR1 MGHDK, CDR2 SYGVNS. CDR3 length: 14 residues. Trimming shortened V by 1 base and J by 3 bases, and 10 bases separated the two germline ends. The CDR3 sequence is CASSEFEVDYEQYF. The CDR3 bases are TGTGCCAGCAGTGAATTCGAGGTGGACTACGAGCAGTACTTC.

CDR3 residues: CASSEPEDSNQPQHF. Written as DNA, the CDR3 is TGTGCCAGCAGTGAACCAGAGGATAGCAATCAGCCCCAGCATTTT. This sequence joins TRBV6-1 and TRBJ1-5, with D uncertain. The germline V gene encodes CDR1 MNHNS and CDR2 SASEGT. This CDR3 contains 15 residues. Trimming removed 2 bases from V and 0 bases from J, with 8 bases in between.

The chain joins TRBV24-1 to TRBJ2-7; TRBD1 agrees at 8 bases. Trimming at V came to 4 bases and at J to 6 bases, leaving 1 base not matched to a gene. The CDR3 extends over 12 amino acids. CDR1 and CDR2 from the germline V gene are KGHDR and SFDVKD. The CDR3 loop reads CATSEDRVEQYF. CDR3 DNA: TGTGCCACCAGTGAGGACAGGGTCGAGCAGTACTTC.

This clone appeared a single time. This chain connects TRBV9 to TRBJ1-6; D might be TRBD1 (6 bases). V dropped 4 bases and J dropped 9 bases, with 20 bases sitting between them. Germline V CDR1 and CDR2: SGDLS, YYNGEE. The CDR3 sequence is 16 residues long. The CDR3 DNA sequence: TGTGCCAGCAGCCCCCAGGGAAAGGGGGTCATTTCACCCCTCCACTTT. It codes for CASSPQGKGVISPLHF. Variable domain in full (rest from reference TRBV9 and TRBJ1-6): DSGVTQTPKHLITATGQRVTLRCSPRSGDLSVYWYQQSLDQGLQFLIQYYNGEERAKGNILERFSAQQFPDLHSELNLSSLELGDSALYFCASSPQGKGVISPLHFGNGTRLTVT.

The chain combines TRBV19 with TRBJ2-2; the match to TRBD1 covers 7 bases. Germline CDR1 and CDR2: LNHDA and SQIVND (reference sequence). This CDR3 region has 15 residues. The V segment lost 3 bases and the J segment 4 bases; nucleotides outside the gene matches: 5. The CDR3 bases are TGTGCCAGTAGTATCGCCTCAGGGGGCACCGGGGAGCTGTTTTTT. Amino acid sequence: CASSIASGGTGELFF.

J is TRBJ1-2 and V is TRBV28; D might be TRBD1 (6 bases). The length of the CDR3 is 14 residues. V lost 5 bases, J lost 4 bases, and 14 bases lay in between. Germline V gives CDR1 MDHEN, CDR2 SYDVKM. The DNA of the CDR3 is TGTGCCAGCAGTAAACGGACAGTAATCTATGGCTACACCTTC. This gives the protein CASSKRTVIYGYTF.

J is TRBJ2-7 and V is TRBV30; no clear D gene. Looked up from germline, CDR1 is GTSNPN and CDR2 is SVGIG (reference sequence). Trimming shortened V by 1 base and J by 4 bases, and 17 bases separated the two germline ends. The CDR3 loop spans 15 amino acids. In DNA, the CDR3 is TGTGCCTGGAGTGCCGGCCGGACGGTCGGGTACGAGCAGTACTTC. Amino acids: CAWSAGRTVGYEQYF.

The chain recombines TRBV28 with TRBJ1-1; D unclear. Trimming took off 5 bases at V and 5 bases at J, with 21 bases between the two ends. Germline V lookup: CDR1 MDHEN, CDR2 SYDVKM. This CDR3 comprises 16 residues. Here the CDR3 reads CASSPPGLTGGTEAFF. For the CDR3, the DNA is TGTGCCAGCAGTCCCCCGGGCCTTACGGGTGGGACTGAAGCTTTCTTT.

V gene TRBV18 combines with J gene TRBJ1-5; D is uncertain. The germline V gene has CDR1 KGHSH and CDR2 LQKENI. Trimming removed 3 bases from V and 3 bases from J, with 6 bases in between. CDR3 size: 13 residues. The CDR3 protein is CASSPLDNQPQHF. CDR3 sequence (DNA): TGTGCCAGCTCACCCTTAGACAATCAGCCCCAGCATTTT.

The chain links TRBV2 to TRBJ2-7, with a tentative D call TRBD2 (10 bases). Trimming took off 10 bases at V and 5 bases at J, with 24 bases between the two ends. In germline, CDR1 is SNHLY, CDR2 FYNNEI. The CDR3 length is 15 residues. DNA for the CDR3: TGTGCCACCAGCGGGGGGGGGACAGGGTTTGACGAGCAGTACTTC. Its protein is CATSGGGTGFDEQYF.

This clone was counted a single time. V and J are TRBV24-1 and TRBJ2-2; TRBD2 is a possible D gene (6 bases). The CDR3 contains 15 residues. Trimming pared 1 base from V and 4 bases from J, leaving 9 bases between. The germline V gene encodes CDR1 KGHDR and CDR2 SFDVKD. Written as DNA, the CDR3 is TGTGCCACCAGTGATTTTGCGGGGACCACCGGGGAGCTGTTTTTT. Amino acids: CATSDFAGTTGELFF.

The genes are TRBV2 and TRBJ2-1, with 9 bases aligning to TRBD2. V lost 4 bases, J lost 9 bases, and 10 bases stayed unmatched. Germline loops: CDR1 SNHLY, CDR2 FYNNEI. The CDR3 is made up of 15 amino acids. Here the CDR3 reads CASSADSGRWGEQFF. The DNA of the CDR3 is TGTGCCAGCAGTGCTGATAGCGGGAGATGGGGTGAGCAGTTCTTC.

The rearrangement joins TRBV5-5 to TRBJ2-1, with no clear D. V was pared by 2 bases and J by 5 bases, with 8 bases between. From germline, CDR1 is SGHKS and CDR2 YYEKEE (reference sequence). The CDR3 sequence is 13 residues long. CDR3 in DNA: TGTGCCAGCAGCTTTTCTGGGGACAATGAGCAGTTCTTC. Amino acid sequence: CASSFSGDNEQFF.

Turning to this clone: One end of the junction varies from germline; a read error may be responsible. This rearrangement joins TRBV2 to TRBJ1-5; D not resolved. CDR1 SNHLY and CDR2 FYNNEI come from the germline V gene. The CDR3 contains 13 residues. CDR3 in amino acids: CASSERLGRPRDF. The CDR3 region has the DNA TGTGCCAGCAGTGAAAGGTTGGGCAGGCCCCGAGATTTT.

The CDR3 DNA is TGTGCCAGCAGTGTTGGAGTGCAAAATCAGCCCCAGCATTTT. Translating it yields CASSVGVQNQPQHF. This chain joins TRBV2 and TRBJ1-5; the D is unclear. The CDR3 spans 14 residues. Germline loops: CDR1 SNHLY, CDR2 FYNNEI. V lost 4 bases and J lost 4, with 11 bases in between. The full variable domain, completed using reference TRBV2 and TRBJ1-5, is EPEVTQTPSHQVTQMGQEVILRCVPISNHLYFYWYRQILGQKVEFLVSFYNNEISEKSEIFDDQFSVERPDGSNFTLKIRSTKLEDSAMYFCASSVGVQNQPQHFGDGTRLSIL.